These 10 T cell receptor beta chains came from one sample sequenced in a study of blood T cell repertoires in COVID-19. The protocol was immunoSEQ multiplex PCR, while the TCRdb copy is restricted to in-frame clones and leaves out a portion. The sample records about 160,000 clones, approximately 81% being singletons. The sequenced sample consisted of peripheral blood. The receptors come from an elderly woman with active or convalescent COVID-19.

This CDR3 reads CASSRQTGETEAFF. DNA for the CDR3: TGTGCCAGCAGCCGTCAGACAGGGGAAACTGAAGCTTTCTTT. The chain employs TRBV6-5 and TRBJ1-1; 8 nucleotides align to TRBD1. The junction had 8 bases not matched to a gene; V was cut back by 6 bases and J by 5 bases. Germline V gives CDR1 MNHEY, CDR2 SVGAGI. This CDR3 spans 14 amino acids.

V and J are TRBV12-3 or TRBV12-4 and TRBJ1-1; no reliable D call. This CDR3 is built from 12 residues. V dropped 3 bases and J dropped 10 bases, with 12 bases sitting between them. The DNA for the CDR3 is TGTGCCAGCAGTTTCGGGAATCTAGTAGCTTTCTTT. As protein: CASSFGNLVAFF.

This clone occurred once. The chain uses TRBV7-3 and TRBJ2-1; 11 bases agree with TRBD2. V was clipped by 5 bases and J by 5 bases; unmatched bases: 5. Germline CDR1 is SGHTA and CDR2 is FQGTGA. The CDR3 has 15 amino acids. The CDR3 sequence: CASSRTSGSNNEQFF. CDR3 nucleotides: TGTGCCAGCAGCCGCACTAGCGGGAGTAACAATGAGCAGTTCTTC. Based on the CDR3 plus reference TRBV7-3 and TRBJ2-1, the full variable domain is GAGVSQTPSNKVTEKGKYVELRCDPISGHTALYWYRQSLGQGPEFLIYFQGTGAADDSGLPNDRFFAVRPEGSVSTLKIQRTERGDSAVYLCASSRTSGSNNEQFFGPGTRLTVL.

V and J are TRBV5-1 and TRBJ1-1; D uncertain. The CDR3 is 13 residues long. Germline-derived CDR1 and CDR2 are SGHRS and YFSETQ. V lost 2 bases and J 3 bases, leaving 8 bases between the germline ends. Here the CDR3 reads CASSFSGYTEAFF. DNA of the CDR3: TGCGCCAGCAGCTTCTCGGGGTACACTGAAGCTTTCTTT.

The chain carries TRBV10-3 and TRBJ2-5; D call uncertain. Germline V gene data show CDR1 as ENHRY and CDR2 as SYGVKD. Trimming pared 6 bases from V and 0 bases from J, leaving 14 bases between. The CDR3 has 15 amino acids. CDR3 loop: CAIRGDIGDQETQYF. Written as DNA, the CDR3 is TGTGCCATCAGGGGCGACATTGGTGACCAAGAGACCCAGTACTTC.

This chain uses TRBV7-2 with TRBJ2-1; 13 bases match TRBD2. This CDR3 spans 16 amino acids. Germline assignment: CDR1 SGHTA and CDR2 FQGNSA. The V gene end was trimmed by 1 base and the J gene end by 5 bases; junction bases not matched to a gene: 2. The CDR3: CASSLGLAGGNNEQFF. The CDR3 coding sequence is TGTGCCAGCAGCTTAGGACTAGCGGGAGGTAACAATGAGCAGTTCTTC. Full variable domain (outside the CDR3, taken from reference TRBV7-2 and TRBJ2-1): GAGVSQSPSNKVTEKGKDVELRCDPISGHTALYWYRQSLGQGLEFLIYFQGNSAPDKSGLPSDRFSAERTGGSVSTLTIQRTQQEDSAVYLCASSLGLAGGNNEQFFGPGTRLTVL.

The chain recombines TRBV19 with TRBJ1-5, with D perhaps matching TRBD1 (6 bases). The length of the CDR3 is 14 residues. V dropped 1 base and J dropped 7 bases, with 11 bases sitting between them. Germline V gene data show CDR1 as LNHDA and CDR2 as SQIVND (reference sequence). CDR3 residues: CASSIGGGPQPQHF. CDR3 coding DNA: TGTGCCAGTAGTATAGGCGGGGGCCCACAGCCCCAGCATTTT.

The chain couples TRBV18 to TRBJ2-5, with TRBD1 identical over 8 bases. J was trimmed by 1 base and V by 0 bases; bases with no gene match: 4. Germline V lookup: CDR1 KGHSH, CDR2 LQKENI. The CDR3 has 16 amino acids. The CDR3 loop reads CASSPPGQVPQETQYF. In DNA, the CDR3 is TGTGCCAGCTCACCACCGGGACAGGTGCCCCAAGAGACCCAGTACTTC.

The rearrangement uses TRBV28 and TRBJ1-5; 9 nucleotides line up with TRBD1. The germline CDR1 and CDR2 sequences are MDHEN and SYDVKM. The CDR3 spans 14 residues. The V and J ends lost 6 bases and 4 bases, in that order; junction bases with no gene match: 4. The CDR3 sequence: CASRTGGFNQPQHF. CDR3 coding DNA: TGTGCCAGCAGGACAGGGGGTTTTAATCAGCCCCAGCATTTT.

V gene TRBV4-1 combines with J gene TRBJ1-4; 9 bases agree with TRBD1. Germline V lookup: CDR1 MGHRA, CDR2 YSYEKL. This CDR3 is 15 amino acids long. The V segment lost 5 bases and the J segment 1 base; nucleotides outside the gene matches: 2. The CDR3 sequence is CASSWDRVTNEKLFF. The CDR3 region has the DNA TGCGCCAGCAGCTGGGACAGGGTAACTAATGAAAAACTGTTTTTT.